This is a list of T cell receptor beta chains from one sample in a study of cytomegalovirus exposure and HLA in healthy donors. Using immunoSEQ multiplex PCR, the repertoire was profiled, and TCRdb retains in-frame clones only, with some absent. The sample yields about 88,000 clones, of which the top ten take up about 5.9%. The sample taken for sequencing was PBMCs. Receptors originate from a girl between 10 and 17 years old in good health and CMV-seropositive. The CDR3 runs from the conserved cysteine through the conserved F or W. The order of the fields is J gene, V gene, D gene, CDR3 DNA, CDR3 protein. The D gene is left open where the match is weak.

TRBJ1-3,TRBV6-1,NA,TGTGCCAGCAGTGTTGTCGGCAGGGGTTCTGGAAACACCATATATTTT,CASSVVGRGSGNTIYF
TRBJ2-7,TRBV2,TRBD2,TGTGCCAGCAATACGGTGGCGGGGGGCTATGACTACGAGCAGTACTTC,CASNTVAGGYDYEQYF
TRBJ2-1,TRBV29-1,TRBD2,TGCAGCGTTGAAGGGGGGGGGACTCAGTTCTTC,CSVEGGGTQFF
TRBJ1-5,TRBV5-1,NA,TGCGCCAGCAGCTTGGGAACGGGCAATCAGCCCCAGCATTTT,CASSLGTGNQPQHF
TRBJ2-7,TRBV9,TRBD2,TGTGCCAGCAGCCCCCACCCTTTAACGGGGGGGGGCTCCTACGAGCAGTACTTC,CASSPHPLTGGGSYEQYF
TRBJ2-7,TRBV4-2,TRBD1,TGTGCCAGCAGCCCCCCGGGACAGGGAGGCGAGCAGTACTTC,CASSPPGQGGEQYF
TRBJ1-1,TRBV19,NA,TGTGCCAGTAGTATAGGCGGGGGGAACACTGAAGCTTTCTTT,CASSIGGGNTEAFF
TRBJ2-4,TRBV6-1,TRBD1,TGTGCCAGCACCCCGACCAGGACAGGGGGAAACATTCAGTACTTC,CASTPTRTGGNIQYF
TRBJ1-1,TRBV14,NA,TGTGCCAGCAGCCATCAGCGGGCAACTCCGCTCATGAACACTGAAGCTTTCTTT,CASSHQRATPLMNTEAFF
TRBJ2-3,TRBV7-9,TRBD1,TGTGCCAGCAGTCCCGAAGGACAGGCGTTGCAGTATTTT,CASSPEGQALQYF
TRBJ1-1,TRBV5-1,NA,TGCGCCAGCAGCTCGATGTCCGGGATCAGCGCTGAAGCTTTCTTT,CASSSMSGISAEAFF
TRBJ1-5,TRBV18,NA,TGTGCCAGCTCACCCCCGGGGTCCAATCAGCCCCAGCATTTT,CASSPPGSNQPQHF
TRBJ2-5,TRBV5-1,NA,TGCGCCAGCAGCTTGGGACCGACAGGAGAAGAGACCCAGTACTTC,CASSLGPTGEETQYF
TRBJ1-2,TRBV4-1,TRBD1,TGCGCCAGCAGCCAAGACTCAGGGGGTGACGGCTACACCTTC,CASSQDSGGDGYTF
TRBJ2-1,TRBV9,TRBD2,TGTGCCAGCAGCCCCGCCTGGACTAGCGGGGGTTTCGATGAGCAGTTCTTC,CASSPAWTSGGFDEQFF
TRBJ1-2,TRBV28,NA,TGTGCCAGCAGTTTACCCCCCAGCAACTATGGTTACACCTTC,CASSLPPSNYGYTF
TRBJ1-4,TRBV19,TRBD1,TGTGCCAGTAGCGGACAGGCAACTAATGAAAAACTGTTTTTT,CASSGQATNEKLFF
TRBJ1-2,TRBV9,TRBD1,TGTGCCAGCAGCGCCGGACAGGGGAATGGCTACACCTTC,CASSAGQGNGYTF
TRBJ2-2,TRBV2,TRBD2,TGTGCCAGCAGTGCTCGGGGAGGGACCGGGGAGCTGTTTTTT,CASSARGGTGELFF
TRBJ2-5,TRBV29-1,TRBD1,TGCAGCGTTGAGGACAGGGCCCAAGAGACCCAGTACTTC,CSVEDRAQETQYF
TRBJ2-3,TRBV9,NA,TGTGCCAGCAGCGCCTACAGGGAGACAGATACGCAGTATTTT,CASSAYRETDTQYF
TRBJ2-3,TRBV4-1,NA,TGCGCCAGCAGCCAAAGGGTGGGGGGTAACACAGATAAGCAGTATTTT,CASSQRVGGNTDKQYF
TRBJ1-1,TRBV7-8,NA,TGTGCCAGCAGCCTAATCATCGGGAACACTGAAGCTTTCTTT,CASSLIIGNTEAFF
TRBJ2-5,TRBV5-5,TRBD2,TGTGCCAGCAGCTTGGTTTGGGTAGCGGGGGTTGAGACCCAGTACTTC,CASSLVWVAGVETQYF
TRBJ2-7,TRBV6-5,TRBD1,TGTGCCAGCAGTACGCGACAGGGGGCCTACGAGCAGTACTTC,CASSTRQGAYEQYF
TRBJ2-1,TRBV5-5,TRBD1,TGTGCCAGCAGGAGACAGGGTAACTCCTACAATGAGCAGTTCTTC,CASRRQGNSYNEQFF
TRBJ2-5,TRBV2,NA,TGTGCCAGCAGTGAAGCGCGGGCCCAAGAGACCCAGTACTTC,CASSEARAQETQYF
TRBJ2-1,TRBV4-1,NA,TGCGCCAGCAGCCAGGTGTTTAACAGAAAGGTCGGTGAGCAGTTCTTC,CASSQVFNRKVGEQFF
TRBJ1-2,TRBV4-2,NA,TGTGCCAGCAGCCAAGATCTGGCAGGGATTGGCTACACCTTC,CASSQDLAGIGYTF
TRBJ1-2,TRBV6-5,NA,TGTGCCAGCAGTTACCGGGACATTAATGGCTACACCTTC,CASSYRDINGYTF
TRBJ1-4,TRBV5-1,NA,TGCGCCAGCAGCTTGTTGGGGGCGTCGAATGAAAAACTGTTTTTT,CASSLLGASNEKLFF
TRBJ1-5,TRBV7-8,TRBD1,TGTGCCAGCAGCCCCTCAGGGGGGAATAGCCAGCCCCAGCATTTT,CASSPSGGNSQPQHF
TRBJ2-1,TRBV19,TRBD2,TGTGCCAGTATATCTCAACTAGCGGGGGCGGAGCAGTTCTTC,CASISQLAGAEQFF
TRBJ2-2,TRBV19,NA,TGTGCCAGTAGTATAATCGGGGGTGACACCGGGGAGCTGTTTTTT,CASSIIGGDTGELFF
TRBJ2-7,TRBV5-6,NA,TGTGCCAGCAGCTACGACACTGGCTCCTACGAGCAGTACTTC,CASSYDTGSYEQYF
TRBJ1-2,TRBV5-1,TRBD1,TGCGCCAGCAGCTCGTCCCGGGACAGGGGGCGAAATGGCTACACCTTC,CASSSSRDRGRNGYTF
TRBJ1-3,TRBV18,TRBD1,TGTGCCAGCTCACGGGGACAGGACTCTGGAAACACCATATATTTT,CASSRGQDSGNTIYF
TRBJ2-7,TRBV7-2,TRBD2,TGTGCCAGCAGCCAAGCGGGAGGGGAGGGATACGAGCAGTACTTC,CASSQAGGEGYEQYF
TRBJ1-1,TRBV6-5,NA,TGTGCCAGCAGACCAATGACAGCTAAATCTGAAGCTTTCTTT,CASRPMTAKSEAFF
TRBJ1-1,TRBV6-5,TRBD1,TGTGCCAGCAGTAAACAGGGGGGTCTGACTGAAGCTTTCTTT,CASSKQGGLTEAFF
TRBJ1-6,TRBV6-5,NA,TGTGCCAGCAGTTACTCGACTCCGGGGGGTAATTCACCCCTACACTTT,CASSYSTPGGNSPLHF
TRBJ2-1,TRBV11-2,TRBD2,TGTGCCAGCAGCTTAGTGGGGACTAGCGGCCACAATGAGCAGTTCTTC,CASSLVGTSGHNEQFF
TRBJ2-7,TRBV29-1,TRBD1,TGCAGCGCTATATCGGCGACAGGGTCCAACGAGCAGTACTTC,CSAISATGSNEQYF
TRBJ1-1,TRBV5-4,NA,TGTGCCAGCAGCTTGGGAGCGGGACATCCAAACACTGAAGCTTTCTTT,CASSLGAGHPNTEAFF
TRBJ2-3,TRBV19,NA,TGTGCCAGTAGTCGGTTCGGGTTCACAGATACGCAGTATTTT,CASSRFGFTDTQYF
TRBJ2-3,TRBV5-6,NA,TGTGCCAGCAGCTTGCTTAACCAGGGCACAGATACGCAGTATTTT,CASSLLNQGTDTQYF
TRBJ1-2,TRBV9,NA,TGTGCCAGCAGCGTAGCAGCAGGGGCGGCAGCTAACTATGGCTACACCTTC,CASSVAAGAAANYGYTF
TRBJ1-1,TRBV4-2,NA,TGTGCCAGCAGCCAATCAGGGGTTTCTGAAGCTTTCTTT,CASSQSGVSEAFF
TRBJ1-1,TRBV15,TRBD1,TGTGCCACCAGCAGAGGAGGGACAGGTGTAAACACTGAAGCTTTCTTT,CATSRGGTGVNTEAFF
TRBJ2-6,TRBV19,TRBD2,TGTGCCAGTAGTATGATGGGCGGGAGGATAAGCTCTGGGGCCAACGTCCTGACTTTC,CASSMMGGRISSGANVLTF
TRBJ2-5,TRBV12-5,NA,TGTGCTAGTGGCCCCGGACAGAGTCAAGAGACCCAGTACTTC,CASGPGQSQETQYF
TRBJ1-1,TRBV11-2,NA,TGTGCCAGCAGCTGGACGGGAGGCACTGAAGCTTTCTTT,CASSWTGGTEAFF
TRBJ1-2,TRBV29-1,NA,TGCAGCGCCCCCTTACAGGGAATGGGTGGCTACACCTTC,CSAPLQGMGGYTF
TRBJ2-5,TRBV7-6,NA,TGTGCCAGCAGCTTAGCTAGCTGGGAGACCCAGTACTTC,CASSLASWETQYF
TRBJ2-3,TRBV2,TRBD1,TGTGCCAGCAGCCGACAGGGGGGCACAGATACGCAGTATTTT,CASSRQGGTDTQYF